This is a list of T cell receptor beta chains from one sample in a study of CD8 T cells in ankylosing spondylitis. TCRdb passed the 5' RACE reads through MiXCR, listing each CDR3 protein once. This sample has over 400,000 distinct CDR3 sequences, with roughly 25% found just once. Sequencing was done on a sample of blood, either unsorted or a sorted T cell fraction (not recorded which). Every receptor here comes from a male donor with ankylosing spondylitis. Each CDR3 is given with its conserved first and last residue. The D gene is left open where the match is weak. Part of the rows lack a size; the others show once, few, many or a class for expanded clones.

size	V	J	D	DNA	CDR3
NA	TRBV20-1	TRBJ2-1	TRBD1	TGCAGTGCTCTCACCGGTGACAGGGTTGGCAATGAGCAGTTCTTC	CSALTGDRVGNEQFF
once	TRBV3-1	TRBJ2-3	TRBD2	TGTGCCAGCAGCCAAGATCGGGGGGGTACGCAGTATTTT	CASSQDRGGTQYF
NA	TRBV9	TRBJ1-3	NA	TGTGCCAGCAGCGTAGCTTCCGGGGCATCTGGAAACACCATATATTTT	CASSVASGASGNTIYF
many	TRBV5-1	TRBJ2-1	TRBD2	TGCGCCAGCAGCTTGGAACTAGCGGGGGACAATGAGCAGTTCTTC	CASSLELAGDNEQFF
many	TRBV5-1	TRBJ2-3	NA	TGCGCCAGCAGCTTATGGTTGTCGGGCGCAGGAGACACAGATACGCAGTATTTT	CASSLWLSGAGDTDTQYF
NA	TRBV10-3	TRBJ1-5	NA	TGTGCCATCAGTGAGGAAGATGGTCAGCCCCAGCATTTT	CAISEEDGQPQHF
few	TRBV29-1	TRBJ2-5	TRBD1	TGCAGCGTAGCCGGGACAGCGTACCAAGAGACCCAGTACTTC	CSVAGTAYQETQYF
NA	TRBV7-9	TRBJ2-3	NA	TGTGCCAGCAGCGTCTGGGAGCAAGATACGCAGTATTTT	CASSVWEQDTQYF
NA	TRBV20-1	TRBJ2-3	NA	TGCAGTGCTAGAGGTGAAGCCCCTGGCCCAGATACGCAGTATTTT	CSARGEAPGPDTQYF
NA	TRBV20-1	TRBJ2-3	NA	TGCAGTGCAGTCACAGGATCACATAGCACAGATACGCAGTATTTT	CSAVTGSHSTDTQYF
NA	TRBV29-1	TRBJ1-2	NA	TGCAGCGTACTTGACAGGAACCTCTATGGCTACACCTTC	CSVLDRNLYGYTF
few	TRBV7-2	TRBJ2-1	NA	TGTGCCAGCAGCTCCCGCGGCCCGGGCTATGAGCAGTTCTTC	CASSSRGPGYEQFF
few	TRBV11-2	TRBJ2-3	NA	TGTGCCAGCAGCTCGAGGACCGCAAGAGCAGATACGCAGTATTTT	CASSSRTARADTQYF
NA	TRBV15	TRBJ1-2	NA	TGTGCCACCAGCAGAGCCGTTTCGGGTCGACATACACAAGCCATCTTC	CATSRAVSGRHTQAIF
NA	TRBV14	TRBJ1-1	NA	TGTGCCAGCAGCCAAGATTTGCGCGCTGAAGCTTTCTTT	CASSQDLRAEAFF
few	TRBV5-5	TRBJ2-1	TRBD1	TGTGCCAGCAGCAACAGACCGGACAGGGTAAATGAGCAGTTCTTC	CASSNRPDRVNEQFF
few	TRBV5-1	TRBJ1-5	NA	TGCGCCAGCAGCTTAGCAGCCGATCAGCCCCAGCATTTT	CASSLAADQPQHF
NA	TRBV6-1	TRBJ2-5	TRBD2	TGTGCCAGCAGTCAACTAGCGGGTGATCAAGAGACCCAGTACTTC	CASSQLAGDQETQYF
NA	TRBV5-1	TRBJ2-5	NA	TGCGCCAGCCGGATTGGACAGATTCAAGAGACCCAGTACTTC	CASRIGQIQETQYF
NA	TRBV11-2	TRBJ2-3	TRBD2	TGTGCCAGCAGCGCCCGTGGGGGGGGGTTTGCGGCGAGCACAGATACGCAGTATTTT	CASSARGGGFAASTDTQYF
NA	TRBV5-6	TRBJ2-1	TRBD1	TGTGCCAGCAGAAGGGACAGGAACAATGAGCAGTTCTTC	CASRRDRNNEQFF
NA	TRBV20-1	TRBJ2-5	NA	TGCAGTGCACGAAGAGGGGGGCCTAAAGAGACCCAGTACTTC	CSARRGGPKETQYF
NA	TRBV6-1	TRBJ1-5	TRBD1	TGTGCCAGCAGTAATTCACAGGGGACCCGGCCCCAGCATTTT	CASSNSQGTRPQHF
few	TRBV10-3	TRBJ2-7	TRBD1	TGTGCCATCAAGAAGGGACAGGTACGCGACGAGCAGTACTTC	CAIKKGQVRDEQYF
NA	TRBV5-1	TRBJ2-5	NA	TGCGCCAGCACCGGGGGCGGCTCGTACCAAGAGACCCAGTACTTC	CASTGGGSYQETQYF
NA	TRBV7-9	TRBJ2-1	TRBD2	TGTGCCAGCAGCTCGGCCGGGACTAGCGGGGCCTCACGGGAGTTCTTC	CASSSAGTSGASREFF
NA	TRBV5-6	TRBJ2-1	NA	TGTGCCAGCAGCTTAGGGACTCCCGAAGGGCAGTTCTTC	CASSLGTPEGQFF
few	TRBV5-1	TRBJ1-2	NA	TGCGCCAGCAGCTTGGCCCCCAGAGAGAGCGGCTACACCTTC	CASSLAPRESGYTF
many	TRBV29-1	TRBJ2-4	NA	TGCAGCGCTGGACTAGCCAAAAACATTCAGTACTTC	CSAGLAKNIQYF
NA	TRBV20-1	TRBJ2-7	NA	TGCAGTGCTAGACCAACAGGGTTGTACGAGCAGTACTTC	CSARPTGLYEQYF
few	TRBV25-1	TRBJ1-2	NA	TGTGCCAGCAGTTTGGAGAACGGGCCGGGGGCCTACGGCTACACCTTC	CASSLENGPGAYGYTF
NA	TRBV11-2	TRBJ2-1	TRBD2	TGTGCCAGCAGCGAGACATGGGGACAGGTCGAACTAGCGGGAGTAGTGTCCCGTCAGTTCTTC	CASSETWGQVELAGVVSRQFF
NA	TRBV7-2	TRBJ2-3	NA	TGTGCCAGCAGCTTACGCGGGGCTGCGTCCACAGATACGCAGTATTTT	CASSLRGAASTDTQYF
few	TRBV29-1	TRBJ2-1	NA	TGCAGCGTGGCAGGGGGGGTTAGCTCCTACAATGAGCAGTTCTTC	CSVAGGVSSYNEQFF
few	TRBV12-3/TRBV12-4	TRBJ2-2	NA	TGTGCCAGCAGTTTAGAGGGGCGCCCCGGGGAGCTGTTTTTT	CASSLEGRPGELFF
few	TRBV25-1	TRBJ2-1	TRBD2	TGTGCCAGCAGTGAACCATGGACTAGCGGTTATACTCGGCATGAGCAGTTCTTC	CASSEPWTSGYTRHEQFF
many	TRBV14	TRBJ2-2	NA	TGTGCCAGCAGCCGGCTAACGACGAACACCGGGGAGCTGTTTTTT	CASSRLTTNTGELFF
NA	TRBV11-3	TRBJ2-6	NA	TGTGCCAGCAGCTTAGGGTTTGAGGGGCCCACCAACGTCCTGACTTTC	CASSLGFEGPTNVLTF
few	TRBV5-5	TRBJ2-3	NA	TGTGCCAGCAGCTTTGTCTCGGGATCGGGGGCTAGGGATACGCAGTATTTT	CASSFVSGSGARDTQYF